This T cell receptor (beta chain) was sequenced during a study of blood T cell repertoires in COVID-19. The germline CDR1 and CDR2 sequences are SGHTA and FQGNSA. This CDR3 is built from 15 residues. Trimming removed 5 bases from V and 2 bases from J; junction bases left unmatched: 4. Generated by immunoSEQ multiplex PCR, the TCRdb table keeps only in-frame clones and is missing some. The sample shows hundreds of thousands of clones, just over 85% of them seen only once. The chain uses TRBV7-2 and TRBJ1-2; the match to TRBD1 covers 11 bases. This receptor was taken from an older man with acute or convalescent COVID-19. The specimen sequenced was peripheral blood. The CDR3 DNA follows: TGTGCCAGCAGCCCCCGGACAGGGGGCAACTATGGCTACACCTTC. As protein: CASSPRTGGNYGYTF.